Below, 26 T cell receptor beta chains from the same sample are listed, as sequenced in a study of T-cell memory formation after mild COVID-19. In TCRdb, the 5' RACE reads were re-called with MiXCR into one record per CDR3 protein. This table holds about 320,000 distinct CDR3 sequences, 14% found once. Specimen: PBMCs or a T cell subset sorted from them (not recorded which). These receptors were collected from a young man who had mild COVID-19 (a few samples of this study predate the infection). Cell type and time point are not known.

The CDR3 reads CASSPRGTGIQPQHF. The CDR3 bases are TGTGCCAGCAGTCCGAGGGGGACAGGGATTCAGCCCCAGCATTTT. The chain employs TRBV12-3 or TRBV12-4 and TRBJ1-5, with TRBD1 identical over 9 bases. The CDR3 spans 15 residues. V trimming: 5 bases; J trimming: 6 bases; junction bases outside the gene matches: 8.

This clonotype has a count of ten or more. The chain carries TRBV6-5 and TRBJ2-1; TRBD2 matches 10 bases. The V gene end was trimmed by 5 bases and the J gene end by 7 bases; junction bases not matched to a gene: 11. The CDR3 is made up of 16 amino acids. CDR1 MNHEY and CDR2 SVGAGI come from the germline V gene. CDR3 protein: CASSSGGGMFVNEQFF. In DNA form, the CDR3 reads TGTGCCAGCAGTAGCGGGGGGGGTATGTTTGTAAATGAGCAGTTCTTC.

V is TRBV4-3 and J is TRBJ2-5, with 9 bases fitting TRBD2. V was clipped by 1 base and J by 5 bases; unmatched bases: 5. The germline CDR1 and CDR2 sequences are LGHNA and YSLEER. CDR3 length: 15 residues. DNA of the CDR3: TGCGCCAGCAGCCAAGCACAAGCGGGGGGTGAGACCCAGTACTTC. The encoded protein is CASSQAQAGGETQYF.

The chain carries TRBV29-1 and TRBJ1-2; 9 bases agree with TRBD1. Germline trimming cut 7 bases from V and 4 bases from J; bases unmatched to any gene: 4. The V gene's germline CDR1 is SQVTM and CDR2 ANQGSEA. This CDR3 region has 12 residues. The CDR3 loop is CSGRQGVYGYTF. DNA of the CDR3: TGCAGCGGCCGACAGGGGGTCTATGGCTACACCTTC. The whole variable domain, remainder taken from reference TRBV29-1 and TRBJ1-2, is SAVISQKPSRDICQRGTSLTIQCQVDSQVTMMFWYRQQPGQSLTLIATANQGSEATYESGFVIDKFPISRPNLTFSTLTVSNMSPEDSSIYLCSGRQGVYGYTFGSGTRLTVV.

In its sample, this clonotype was seen a few times. This rearrangement joins TRBV4-1 to TRBJ1-6; D may be TRBD1 (5 bases). V gave up 5 bases and J gave up 7 bases, with 15 bases separating them. The CDR3 is 15 amino acids. Germline CDR1 reads MGHRA; CDR2 reads YSYEKL. CDR3 loop: CASSSAREGNSPLHF. CDR3 nucleotide sequence: TGCGCCAGCAGCTCTGCGCGGGAGGGGAATTCACCCCTCCACTTT.

CDR3 residues: CASSLPWDKKETQYF. In DNA, the CDR3 is TGTGCCAGCAGCTTACCCTGGGACAAGAAAGAGACCCAGTACTTC. This rearrangement joins TRBV11-2 to TRBJ2-5; a weak D match, TRBD1 (6 bases). Germline V gene sequence: CDR1 SGHAT, CDR2 FQNNGV. Trimming took 2 bases from V and 3 from J, leaving 13 bases between them. CDR3 length: 15 residues.

This clonotype was counted ten times or more. This rearrangement joins TRBV29-1 to TRBJ2-1; D possibly matches TRBD1 or TRBD2 (5 bases each). Trimming left V 6 bases short and J 12 bases short, with 36 bases between. Germline CDR1 SQVTM, CDR2 ANQGSEA. The CDR3 covers 18 residues. The CDR3 bases are TGCAGCGTCGTCTCAGGGAACGGCTACTACAAAGGTTCCGCGGGGCAGTTCTTC. This encodes CSVVSGNGYYKGSAGQFF.

The chain combines TRBV11-3 with TRBJ2-4; 8 bases line up with TRBD1. After removal of 3 bases from V and 10 bases from J, the junction contained 8 bases not matched to a gene. This CDR3 has 14 amino acids. The germline gives CDR1 SGHNT, CDR2 YENEEA. Written as DNA, the CDR3 is TGTGCCAGCAGCTTGGGTCAGGGGGCCTCGATTCAGTACTTC. Its translation is CASSLGQGASIQYF.

This clonotype was detected only a few times. The V gene is TRBV6-2 or TRBV6-3, the J gene TRBJ2-7, with D tentatively TRBD1 (6 bases). Per germline, CDR1 MNHEY and CDR2 SVGEGT. This CDR3 is built from 13 residues. The ends were cut back, 6 bases at V and 3 bases at J, with 12 bases in the middle. The chain's CDR3 is CASSLGQVYEQYV. The DNA for the CDR3 is TGTGCCAGCAGCTTGGGACAAGTCTACGAGCAGTACGTC.

This clonotype was seen repeatedly, ten times or more. The chain carries TRBV7-9 and TRBJ2-7; no clear D. Trimming removed 5 bases at V and 3 bases at J, with 11 bases between. CDR3 length: 13 residues. The V gene's germline CDR1 is SEHNR and CDR2 FQNEAQ (reference sequence). The CDR3 region is CASSPPGDYEQYF. The CDR3 DNA follows: TGTGCCAGCAGCCCCCCCGGTGACTACGAGCAGTACTTC.

V usage is TRBV12-3 or TRBV12-4 and J usage is TRBJ1-1; D not certain. The CDR3 has 13 residues. V was clipped by 10 bases and J by 0 bases, with 12 bases between them. As DNA, the CDR3 is TGTGCCATCCCGGGAGGGTTGAACACTGAAGCTTTCTTT. This sequence encodes CAIPGGLNTEAFF.

The V and J genes are TRBV9 and TRBJ2-7; D gene uncertain. Germline V gene sequence: CDR1 SGDLS, CDR2 YYNGEE. Trimming stripped 9 bases from V and 11 bases from J, with 24 bases between. This CDR3 contains 13 residues. The DNA for the CDR3 is TGTGCCAACCTCGAGATCCAAAAACAGCCTGAGTACGTC. The encoded protein is CANLEIQKQPEYV.

This clonotype was detected only a few times. This chain joins TRBV11-2 and TRBJ2-5; TRBD2 might be the D (6 bases). CDR3 length: 16 amino acids. Trimming shortened V by 0 bases and J by 2 bases, and 13 bases separated the two germline ends. CDR1 and CDR2 from the germline V gene are SGHAT and FQNNGV. The CDR3, as DNA: TGTGCCAGCAGCTTAGATCAGAGGGCGGGACAAGAGACCCAGTACTTC. Its translation is CASSLDQRAGQETQYF.

The J gene is TRBJ2-1, the V gene TRBV9, with D possibly TRBD1 on 6 matching bases. This CDR3 comprises 15 residues. V lost 0 bases and J lost 7, with 14 bases in between. Germline values: CDR1 SGDLS, CDR2 YYNGEE. The CDR3 here is CASSVGGGPGNEQFF. CDR3 bases: TGTGCCAGCAGCGTAGGTGGGGGCCCTGGAAATGAGCAGTTCTTC.

This clonotype has only a few counts. This CDR3 is CATSRGGGGEQFF. Here the CDR3 DNA reads TGTGCCACCAGCAGAGGAGGGGGCGGTGAGCAGTTCTTC. The chain recombines TRBV15 with TRBJ2-1; 7 nucleotides agree with TRBD1. Trimming took 1 base from V and 9 from J; bases not matched to a gene: 3. The germline gives CDR1 LNHNV, CDR2 YYDKDF (reference sequence). The CDR3 has 13 residues.

This clonotype has just a few counts. The chain combines TRBV18 with TRBJ2-7, with D perhaps matching TRBD1 or TRBD2 (5 bases each). CDR1 and CDR2 from the germline V gene are KGHSH and LQKENI. This CDR3 is built from 14 residues. Trimming cost V 6 bases and J 6 bases, with 18 bases left between them. The CDR3 sequence is CASSPNSSGGEQYV. CDR3 in DNA: TGTGCCAGCTCTCCGAATTCGAGTGGGGGCGAGCAGTACGTC.

This chain joins TRBV18 and TRBJ2-7, with D perhaps matching TRBD2 (6 bases). CDR3 size: 14 residues. The germline V gene has CDR1 KGHSH and CDR2 LQKENI. V lost 3 bases and J lost 3, with 12 bases in between. The DNA of the CDR3 is TGTGCCAGCTCACCTGGGGGGTCCCTCTACGAGCAGTACTTC. Amino acids: CASSPGGSLYEQYF.

This clonotype is classed as medium-sized (0.01 to 0.1%). The V call is TRBV7-9, the J call TRBJ2-2; D is undetermined. The CDR3 covers 11 residues. Germline CDR1 and CDR2: SEHNR and FQNEAQ (reference sequence). V gave up 11 bases and J gave up 3 bases, with 7 bases separating them. The DNA for the CDR3 is TGTGCCCTTCGGGACACCGGGGAGCTGTTTTTT. Its translation is CALRDTGELFF.

The V gene is TRBV12-3 or TRBV12-4, the J gene TRBJ2-1; no clear D gene. This CDR3 is built from 13 residues. Trimming shortened V by 8 bases and J by 3 bases, and 11 bases separated the two germline ends. CDR3 sequence: CASRQESYNEQFF. The CDR3 DNA is TGTGCCAGCCGACAAGAAAGCTACAATGAGCAGTTCTTC.

This clonotype was observed a few times. V gene TRBV7-2 combines with J gene TRBJ2-7, with 7 bases lining up with TRBD1. V shed 2 bases and J 3 bases; nucleotides not matched to a gene: 10. CDR3 length: 16 amino acids. Per germline, CDR1 SGHTA and CDR2 FQGNSA. In DNA form, the CDR3 reads TGTGCCAGCAGCTTATACAACCCGGGACAGCACTACGAGCAGTACTTC. As protein: CASSLYNPGQHYEQYF.

The J gene is TRBJ1-1, the V gene TRBV6-2 or TRBV6-3; no clear D. V was shortened by 2 bases and J by 1 base, with 11 bases between the two germline ends. This CDR3 contains 15 residues. Germline V gene data show CDR1 as MNHEY and CDR2 as SVGEGT. The CDR3 coding sequence is TGTGCCAGCAGTTACCTACCTTGGGGGAACACTGAAGCTTTCTTT. This sequence encodes CASSYLPWGNTEAFF.

This clonotype turned up a few times. The V gene is TRBV20-1, the J gene TRBJ2-3, with D possibly being TRBD2 (6 bases). Germline V lookup: CDR1 DFQATT, CDR2 SNEGSKA (reference sequence). The CDR3 consists of 13 residues. The V and J ends lost 3 bases and 3 bases respectively, with 10 bases between them. CDR3 in DNA: TGCAGTGCTAGGCTCGGGAGTACAGATACGCAGTATTTT. Protein: CSARLGSTDTQYF.

The chain recombines TRBV20-1 with TRBJ1-5; 9 bases align to TRBD1. V shed 6 bases, J shed 2 bases, and the junction held 5 bases outside the gene matches. This CDR3 region has 14 residues. The germline gives CDR1 DFQATT, CDR2 SNEGSKA (reference sequence). The CDR3: CSASRDRGNQPQHF. The CDR3 region has the DNA TGCAGTGCCAGCCGGGACAGGGGCAATCAGCCCCAGCATTTT.

The genes are TRBV24-1 and TRBJ2-3; D unresolved. This CDR3 is 16 amino acids long. Per germline, CDR1 KGHDR and CDR2 SFDVKD. V shed 5 bases and J shed 2 bases, with 16 bases lying between them. The DNA for the CDR3 is TGTGCCACCAGTGCTCCTTGGGAAGGAAACACAGATACGCAGTATTTT. Translation: CATSAPWEGNTDTQYF.

This clonotype was observed a few times. The chain joins TRBV4-1 to TRBJ2-3; 10 bases line up with TRBD1. The CDR3 runs to 16 residues. Germline V gene lookup returns CDR1 MGHRA and CDR2 YSYEKL. The junction had 5 bases not matched to a gene; V was cut back by 1 base and J by 4 bases. The CDR3 sequence is CASSQGDRGLADTQYF. CDR3 sequence (DNA): TGCGCCAGCAGCCAAGGGGACAGGGGTTTGGCAGATACGCAGTATTTT.

Only a few counts were recorded for this clonotype. This rearrangement joins TRBV12-3 or TRBV12-4 to TRBJ2-2; TRBD1 might be the D (5 bases). The V and J ends lost 10 bases and 0 bases respectively, with 9 bases between them. CDR3 length: 13 residues. As DNA, the CDR3 is TGTGCCAACAACAGGCCGAACACCGGGGAGCTGTTTTTT. Amino acids: CANNRPNTGELFF.